The 15 T cell receptor beta chains presented below share a single source sample, sequenced in a study of blood T cells in healthy people across ages. Combining a sample-barcoded 5' primer with a J-beta primer mix, a second PCR ran for about 7 to 11 cycles. From the 5' RACE reads, TCRdb called clonotypes with MiXCR, one entry per CDR3 protein. Of 1.8 million or so distinct CDR3 sequences listed, 30% to 40% are singletons. Sequenced: blood. The source is a human donor in good health.

The chain is built from TRBV6-2 or TRBV6-3 and TRBJ2-3; D remains ambiguous. The germline V gene encodes CDR1 MNHEY and CDR2 SVGEGT. V was pared by 7 bases and J by 0 bases, with 11 bases between. The CDR3 runs to 14 residues. This chain's CDR3 is CASTDGSSTDTQYF. DNA for the CDR3: TGTGCCAGCACCGATGGTTCTAGCACAGATACGCAGTATTTT.

The DNA for the CDR3 is TGTGCCAGCAGTGGGACGACAGGAACCTGGGAGACCCAGTACTTC. It is translated as CASSGTTGTWETQYF. The V gene is TRBV12-3 or TRBV12-4, the J gene TRBJ2-5, with a tentative D call TRBD1 (6 bases). V lost 5 bases and J lost 5, with 18 bases in between. There are 15 residues in the CDR3.

This clonotype was found a few times. The genes are TRBV29-1 and TRBJ1-1; a possible D gene is TRBD1 (5 bases). Trimming shortened V by 5 bases and J by 5 bases, and 9 bases separated the two germline ends. The CDR3 contains 11 residues. Germline CDR1 SQVTM, CDR2 ANQGSEA. CDR3 in amino acids: CSVRRETEAFF. The CDR3 nucleotides are TGCAGCGTTCGCAGGGAAACTGAAGCTTTCTTT.

This clonotype occurred once. V is TRBV3-1 and J is TRBJ2-5, with D tentatively TRBD1 (6 bases). The V gene lost 0 bases and the J gene lost 6 bases, with 14 bases spanning the gap. This CDR3 spans 15 amino acids. Germline CDR1 is LGHDT and CDR2 is YNNKEL (reference sequence). The chain's CDR3 is CASSQDLGTLKTQYF. The CDR3, as DNA: TGTGCCAGCAGCCAAGATCTCGGGACATTGAAGACCCAGTACTTC.

This sequence joins TRBV7-2 and TRBJ2-1, with TRBD2 identical over 8 bases. This CDR3 has 21 amino acids. The J segment lost 7 bases and the V segment lost 0 bases, leaving 23 bases of the junction unmatched. Germline loops: CDR1 SGHTA, CDR2 FQGNSA. The CDR3 DNA reads as TGTGCCAGCAGCTTAGCTGGCTTTATGGCGGGGGGTTCCATAAGGAGGAATGAGCAGTTCTTC. Its protein is CASSLAGFMAGGSIRRNEQFF.

The gene calls are TRBV5-8 and TRBJ1-6; D is perhaps TRBD1 (5 bases). The CDR3 has 15 amino acids. Per the germline V gene, CDR1 is SGHTS and CDR2 is YDEGEE. Trimming pared 0 bases from V and 10 bases from J, leaving 14 bases between. The CDR3 DNA sequence: TGTGCCAGCAGCTTGGCAGGGCCCGGGGGGTCACCCCTCCACTTT. It is translated as CASSLAGPGGSPLHF.

This clonotype appeared many times. The gene calls are TRBV7-3 and TRBJ2-3; TRBD2 is a possible D gene (7 bases). Germline V CDR1 and CDR2: SGHTA, FQGTGA. Trimming removed 5 bases at V and 5 bases at J, with 14 bases between. The CDR3 spans 14 residues. The CDR3 DNA follows: TGTGCCAGCAGCCCCTCGGGGGGCAGAGATACGCAGTATTTT. Protein: CASSPSGGRDTQYF.

This clonotype was counted between two and nine times. The rearrangement joins TRBV15 to TRBJ2-3, with 8 bases lining up with TRBD2. CDR1 LNHNV and CDR2 YYDKDF come from the germline V gene (reference sequence). The V gene end was trimmed by 0 bases and the J gene end by 7 bases; junction bases not matched to a gene: 6. This CDR3 is 15 amino acids long. The CDR3 loop is CATSRDMSGGYTQYF. The CDR3 region has the DNA TGTGCCACCAGCAGAGATATGAGCGGGGGATATACGCAGTATTTT.

This clonotype was observed many times. The chain uses TRBV6-5 and TRBJ1-2, with a tentative D call TRBD1 (6 bases). The CDR3 is made up of 12 amino acids. Germline CDR1 and CDR2: MNHEY and SVGAGI. The V gene lost 6 bases and the J gene lost 8 bases, with 13 bases spanning the gap. The CDR3 DNA sequence: TGTGCCAGCAGCTACACAGGGTTGGGCTACACCTTC. This translates into CASSYTGLGYTF.

The CDR3 here is CASSMQGNTEAFF. The CDR3 DNA reads as TGTGCCAGCAGCATGCAGGGTAATACTGAAGCTTTCTTT. The chain employs TRBV7-3 and TRBJ1-1; a possible D gene is TRBD1 (5 bases). The germline V gene encodes CDR1 SGHTA and CDR2 FQGTGA. Trimming cost V 5 bases and J 5 bases, with 12 bases left between them. The CDR3 is 13 amino acids.

Concerning this clonotype: A much larger clone is a single base away; this may be a read error. The rearrangement joins TRBV2 to TRBJ2-3; TRBD2 is a possible D gene (6 bases). This CDR3 has 14 residues. The V gene's germline CDR1 is SNHLY and CDR2 FYNNEI. The CDR3 bases are TGTGCCAGCATGATAGCGGATAGCACAGATACGCAGGATTTT. It specifies CASMIADSTDTQDF.

This clonotype was seen at least ten times. The V and J genes are TRBV6-5 and TRBJ1-2; possibly TRBD1 for D (6 bases). The CDR3 spans 15 residues. The V gene's germline CDR1 is MNHEY and CDR2 SVGAGI. Trimming stripped 6 bases from V and 3 bases from J, with 17 bases between. This CDR3 is CASSQTGSYDYGYTF. As DNA, the CDR3 is TGTGCCAGCAGCCAAACAGGGAGCTATGACTATGGCTACACCTTC.

The chain is built from TRBV11-1 and TRBJ2-3; 10 bases are shared with TRBD2. Germline-derived CDR1 and CDR2 are SGHAT and FQDESV (reference sequence). The length of the CDR3 is 20 residues. Unmatched junction bases numbered 19, after V lost 6 bases and J lost 1 base. CDR3 in amino acids: CASSPGPQRGGREGTDTQYF. The CDR3 region has the DNA TGTGCCAGCAGTCCAGGGCCCCAGCGGGGGGGCCGGGAAGGCACAGATACGCAGTATTTT.

This chain joins TRBV6-2 or TRBV6-3 and TRBJ1-1; no reliable D call. The V gene lost 0 bases and the J gene lost 6 bases, with 14 bases spanning the gap. The CDR3 is 15 amino acids. The V gene's germline CDR1 is MNHEY and CDR2 SVGEGT. The CDR3 DNA reads as TGTGCCAGCAGTTACTCGAGGTCCCGAAAACCTGAAGCTTTCTTT. Translating it yields CASSYSRSRKPEAFF.

The chain carries TRBV20-1 and TRBJ1-5, with D unresolved. From germline, CDR1 is DFQATT and CDR2 SNEGSKA (reference sequence). This CDR3 comprises 14 residues. Trimming took off 4 bases at V and 3 bases at J, with 13 bases between the two ends. The CDR3 spells CSAISGGSNQPQHF. The CDR3 region has the DNA TGCAGTGCTATCTCCGGCGGCTCCAATCAGCCCCAGCATTTT.